A selection of T cell receptor beta chains follows, all from one sample in a study of vaccination and CD4 T cells after COVID-19. TCRdb re-called the PCR reads with MiXCR, one entry per CDR3 protein. This sample has 4,000 to 4,500 distinct CDR3 sequences, with under 25% found just once. Their antigens remain unidentified. The material sequenced was CD4+ T cells from blood, cultured in vitro. These receptors were obtained from a human donor who had recovered from COVID-19. Both conserved end residues are part of each CDR3. The D gene is left open where the match is weak. Clone size, where shown, is once, few, many, or a class for clones that have expanded.

d_gene	len	abundance	v_gene	j_gene	CDR3nt	CDR3aa
TRBD1	17	.	TRBV11-2	TRBJ1-2	TGTGCCAGCAGCTTACGTAGGGGGGACAGGGGATCGTATGGCTACACCTTC	CASSLRRGDRGSYGYTF
.	14	few	TRBV20-1	TRBJ2-3	TGCAGTGCTACCCGCTTTGTAGCGGCAGATACGCAGTATTTT	CSATRFVAADTQYF
.	13	.	TRBV7-6	TRBJ2-1	TGTGCCAGCAGCTTAGCCAGGTACAATGAGCAGTTCTTC	CASSLARYNEQFF
TRBD1	14	few	TRBV18	TRBJ2-7	TGTGCCAGCTCAACCGGGACAGGCTCCTACGAGCAGTACTTC	CASSTGTGSYEQYF
.	11	few	TRBV9	TRBJ1-6	TGTGCAGCCTTCCATAATTCACCCCTCCACTTT	CAAFHNSPLHF
TRBD2	17	few	TRBV19	TRBJ2-6	TGTGCCAGTAGTCTAGGACGGGAGGGGTCTGGGGCCAACGTCCTGACTTTC	CASSLGREGSGANVLTF
.	15	few	TRBV20-1	TRBJ1-5	TGCAGTGCCCAGCCCACCGGGACCGCCAATCAGCCCCAGCATTTT	CSAQPTGTANQPQHF
.	14	few	TRBV20-1	TRBJ2-7	TGCAGTGCTTCTACCGGGACGGAACCCTACGAGCAGTACTTC	CSASTGTEPYEQYF
.	13	few	TRBV12-3/TRBV12-4	TRBJ1-6	TGTGCCACCAGCCTCCTCGGGAATTCACCCCTCCACTTT	CATSLLGNSPLHF
.	14	few	TRBV24-1	TRBJ1-3	TGTGCCACCAGTGGAGGCTTGAAGGGAAACACCATATATTTT	CATSGGLKGNTIYF
.	14	medium-sized	TRBV7-9	TRBJ1-6	TGTGCCAGCAGCCCTCAGGGGTATAATTCACCCCTCCACTTT	CASSPQGYNSPLHF
.	13	hyperexpanded	TRBV19	TRBJ2-7	TGTGCCAGTAGTATAGTCCCCCCAAGCGAGCAGTACTTC	CASSIVPPSEQYF
.	13	.	TRBV2	TRBJ1-2	TGTGCCAGCAGTCAGAGGGTATATAATGGCTACACCTTC	CASSQRVYNGYTF
.	15	few	TRBV6-1	TRBJ2-1	TGTGCCAGCAGTCGTTTCTTAAGCTCCTACAATGAGCAGTTCTTC	CASSRFLSSYNEQFF
TRBD2	17	few	TRBV2	TRBJ2-3	TGTGCCAGCAGTGAAGGGTGGGCCTATAGCGGGGGGTATACGCAGTATTTT	CASSEGWAYSGGYTQYF
.	13	medium-sized	TRBV11-3	TRBJ1-6	TGTGCCAGCAGCGCGGAAGGGGATTCACCCCTCCACTTT	CASSAEGDSPLHF
.	13	few	TRBV10-3	TRBJ1-2	TGTGCCATCAGTGAGTCGAATAGGGATGGCTACACCTTC	CAISESNRDGYTF
TRBD1	14	.	TRBV7-9	TRBJ2-7	TGTGCCAGCAGCCGCGGGGACAGGGGCGGGGAGCAGTACTTC	CASSRGDRGGEQYF
TRBD2	15	medium-sized	TRBV20-1	TRBJ2-3	TGCAGTGCTCTGACTAGCGGGGGGCTCACAGATACGCAGTATTTT	CSALTSGGLTDTQYF
TRBD1	12	.	TRBV18	TRBJ1-1	TGTGCCAGCTCACCCGGGACAGCCGAAGCTTTCTTT	CASSPGTAEAFF